This T cell receptor (beta chain) was recovered during a study of shared clonotypes between healthy human individuals. It was at deep level that the assay was run. Sequencing was performed with immunoSEQ multiplex PCR; in TCRdb, only in-frame clones are kept and a portion is missing. The sample lists about 180,000 clones; roughly 93% were seen once. The germline gives CDR1 SGHNT, CDR2 YYREEE (reference sequence). The CDR3 is 14 amino acids. The germline V and J ends were trimmed by 2 bases and 4 bases, with 13 bases remaining between them. Specimen: naive CD4+ T cells sorted from blood. Regarding subset: CD45RA+ positively selected. This sequence originates from a woman in her 30s in good health. The chain combines TRBV5-4 with TRBJ2-7, with D perhaps TRBD1 (6 bases). The CDR3 DNA follows: TGTGCCAGCAGCTTAGAACAGGGAGTATACGAGCAGTACTTC. Protein: CASSLEQGVYEQYF.